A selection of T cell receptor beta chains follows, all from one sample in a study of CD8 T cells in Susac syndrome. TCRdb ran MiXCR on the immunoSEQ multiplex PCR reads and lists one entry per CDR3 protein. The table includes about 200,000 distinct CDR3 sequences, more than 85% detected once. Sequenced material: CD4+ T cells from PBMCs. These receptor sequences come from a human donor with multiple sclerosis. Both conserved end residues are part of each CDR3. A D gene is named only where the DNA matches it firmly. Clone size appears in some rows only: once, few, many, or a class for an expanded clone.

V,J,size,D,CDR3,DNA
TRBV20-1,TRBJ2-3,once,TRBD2,CSASSGGYTDTQYF,TGCAGTGCTAGTAGCGGGGGTTACACAGATACGCAGTATTTT
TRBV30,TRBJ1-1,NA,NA,CAWSGTALGEGFF,TGTGCCTGGAGTGGAACAGCGTTGGGAGAGGGTTTCTTT
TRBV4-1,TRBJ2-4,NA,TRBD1,CASSPKSPTGGAVKNIQYF,TGCGCCAGCAGCCCAAAGTCCCCGACAGGGGGCGCTGTCAAAAACATTCAGTACTTC
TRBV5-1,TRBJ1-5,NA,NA,CASSLEGYSNQPQHF,TGCGCCAGCAGCTTGGAAGGGTATAGCAATCAGCCCCAGCATTTT
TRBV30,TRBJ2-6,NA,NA,CAWSVPGGANVLTF,TGTGCCTGGAGTGTACCTGGAGGGGCCAACGTCCTGACTTTC
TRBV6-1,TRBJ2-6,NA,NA,CASSVSVREVLTF,TGTGCCAGCAGTGTTTCCGTGAGGGAGGTCCTGACTTTC
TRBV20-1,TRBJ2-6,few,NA,CSARDSSGANVLTF,TGCAGTGCTAGAGACAGCTCTGGGGCCAACGTCCTGACTTTC
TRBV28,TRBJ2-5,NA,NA,CASSLEKGRQETQYF,TGTGCCAGCAGTTTAGAGAAGGGACGACAAGAGACCCAGTACTTC
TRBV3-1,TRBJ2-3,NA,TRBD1,CASSLLFVRGHGTDTQYF,TGTGCCAGCAGCCTATTATTCGTCAGGGGGCACGGGACAGATACGCAGTATTTT
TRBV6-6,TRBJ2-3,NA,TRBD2,CASRRTSGYTDTQYF,TGTGCCAGCAGACGGACTAGCGGATACACAGATACGCAGTATTTT
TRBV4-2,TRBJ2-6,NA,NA,CASSQDHGSGANVLTF,TGTGCCAGCAGCCAAGACCACGGGTCTGGGGCCAACGTCCTGACTTTC
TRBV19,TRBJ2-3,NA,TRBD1,CASSIGQGDTQYF,TGTGCCAGTAGTATCGGACAGGGCGATACGCAGTATTTT
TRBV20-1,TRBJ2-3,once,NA,CSAREPRLPDTQYF,TGCAGTGCTAGAGAGCCGAGATTGCCAGATACGCAGTATTTT
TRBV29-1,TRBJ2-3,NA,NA,CSVAGFTDTQYF,TGCAGCGTCGCGGGGTTCACAGATACGCAGTATTTT
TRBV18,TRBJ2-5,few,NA,CASSPMSETQYF,TGTGCCAGCTCACCAATGTCAGAGACCCAGTACTTC
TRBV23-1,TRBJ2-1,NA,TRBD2,CASSQSPGLASYNEQFF,TGCGCCAGCAGTCAATCCCCGGGACTAGCCAGCTACAATGAGCAGTTCTTC
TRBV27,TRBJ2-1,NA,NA,CASSFRALSYNEQFF,TGTGCCAGCAGTTTCAGGGCGTTGAGTTACAATGAGCAGTTCTTC
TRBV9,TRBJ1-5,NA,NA,CASSTWDRDQPQHF,TGTGCCAGCAGCACATGGGACCGGGATCAGCCCCAGCATTTT
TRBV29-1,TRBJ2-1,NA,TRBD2,CRAGYGLAGGLGYNEQFF,TGCAGAGCGGGTTACGGACTAGCGGGGGGGTTAGGTTACAATGAGCAGTTCTTC
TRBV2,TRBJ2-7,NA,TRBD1,CASSDRTTGTGYF,TGTGCCAGCAGCGACAGGACTACCGGGACAGGGTACTTC
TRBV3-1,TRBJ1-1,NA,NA,CASSQDLGQGFSEAFF,TGTGCCAGCAGCCAAGATCTGGGCCAGGGGTTCTCTGAAGCTTTCTTT
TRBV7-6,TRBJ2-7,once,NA,CASSLASSYEQYF,TGTGCCAGCAGCTTAGCGAGCTCCTACGAGCAGTACTTC
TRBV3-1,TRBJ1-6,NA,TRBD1,CASSLGGTGSNSPLHF,TGTGCCAGCAGCCTTGGGGGGACAGGGTCTAATTCACCCCTCCACTTT
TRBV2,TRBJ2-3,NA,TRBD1,CASSGQGSTDTQYF,TGTGCCAGCAGTGGACAGGGGAGCACAGATACGCAGTATTTT
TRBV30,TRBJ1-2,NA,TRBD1,CAWTQGQGHDGYTF,TGTGCCTGGACCCAAGGACAGGGGCATGATGGCTACACCTTC
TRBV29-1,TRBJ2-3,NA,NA,CSVEALPLTDTQYF,TGCAGCGTTGAGGCCTTACCCCTCACCGATACGCAGTATTTT
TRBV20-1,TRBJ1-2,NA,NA,CSARVTGARGYTF,TGCAGTGCTAGAGTTACCGGGGCCAGGGGCTACACCTTC
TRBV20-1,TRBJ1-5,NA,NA,CSAGGRGGNSNQPQHF,TGCAGTGCTGGTGGGAGGGGGGGGAATAGCAATCAGCCCCAGCATTTT